This record looks at one T cell receptor (beta chain) sequence and its context. Germline lookup yields CDR1 ENHRY and CDR2 SYGVKD. V was pared by 10 bases and J by 6 bases, with 14 bases of the junction left unmatched. The length of the CDR3 is 15 residues. The entry originates in a study of early stage breast cancer tumors. Data came from immunoSEQ multiplex PCR; TCRdb stores just in-frame clones and leaves some out. The data show fewer than 30,000 clones, 80% seen once. V gene TRBV10-3 combines with J gene TRBJ2-3; 9 bases match TRBD2. The sample consisted of blood. This TCR was sampled from a person in their sixties with breast cancer. CDR3 coding DNA: TGTGCCACTACAGGTCGGGCTAGCGGGATGGATACGCAGTATTTT. Amino acid sequence: CATTGRASGMDTQYF.